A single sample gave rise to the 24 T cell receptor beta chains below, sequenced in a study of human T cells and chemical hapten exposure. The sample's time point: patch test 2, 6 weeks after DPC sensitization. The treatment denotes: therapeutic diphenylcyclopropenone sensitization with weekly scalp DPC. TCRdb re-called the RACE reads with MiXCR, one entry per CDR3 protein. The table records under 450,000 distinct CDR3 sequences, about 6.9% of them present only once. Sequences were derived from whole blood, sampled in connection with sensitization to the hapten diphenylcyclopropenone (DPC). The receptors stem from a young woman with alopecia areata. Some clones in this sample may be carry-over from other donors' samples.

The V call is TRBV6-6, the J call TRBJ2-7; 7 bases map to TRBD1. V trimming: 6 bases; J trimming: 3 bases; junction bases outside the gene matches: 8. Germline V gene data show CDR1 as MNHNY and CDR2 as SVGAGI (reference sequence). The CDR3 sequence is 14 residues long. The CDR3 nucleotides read TGTGCCAGCAGGCAATTGACAGGGAACTACGAGCAGTACTTC. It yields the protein CASRQLTGNYEQYF.

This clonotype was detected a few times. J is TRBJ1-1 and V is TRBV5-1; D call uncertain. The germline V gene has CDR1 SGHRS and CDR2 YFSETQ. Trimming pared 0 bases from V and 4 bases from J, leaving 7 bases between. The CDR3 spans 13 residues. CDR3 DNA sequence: TGCGCCAGCAGCTTGGGGGCGACCACTGAAGCTTTCTTT. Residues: CASSLGATTEAFF.

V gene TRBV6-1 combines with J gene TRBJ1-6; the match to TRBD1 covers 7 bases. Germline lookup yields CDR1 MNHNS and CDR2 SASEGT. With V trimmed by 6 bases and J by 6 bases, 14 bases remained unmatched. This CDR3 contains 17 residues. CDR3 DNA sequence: TGTGCCAGCAGACCCAATGCCGGGACAGTGATTAATTCACCCCTCCACTTT. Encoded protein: CASRPNAGTVINSPLHF.

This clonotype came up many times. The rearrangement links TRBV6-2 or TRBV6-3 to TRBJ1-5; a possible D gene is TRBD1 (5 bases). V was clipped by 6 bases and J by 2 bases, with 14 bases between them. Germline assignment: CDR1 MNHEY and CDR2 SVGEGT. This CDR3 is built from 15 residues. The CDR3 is CASRRKGVRNQPQHF. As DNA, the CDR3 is TGTGCCAGCAGGCGTAAAGGGGTTCGCAATCAGCCCCAGCATTTT.

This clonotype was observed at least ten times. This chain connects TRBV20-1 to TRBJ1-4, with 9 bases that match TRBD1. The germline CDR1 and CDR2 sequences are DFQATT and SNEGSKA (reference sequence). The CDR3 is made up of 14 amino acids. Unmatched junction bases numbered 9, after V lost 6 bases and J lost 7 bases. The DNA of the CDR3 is TGCAGTGCCTTTCCCGGACAGGGGCCTGAAAAACTGTTTTTT. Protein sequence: CSAFPGQGPEKLFF.

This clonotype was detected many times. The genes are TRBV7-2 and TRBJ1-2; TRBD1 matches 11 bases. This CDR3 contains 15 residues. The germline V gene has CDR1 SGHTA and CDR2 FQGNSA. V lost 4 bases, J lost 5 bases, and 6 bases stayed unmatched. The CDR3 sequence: CASSWVDRGQYGYTF. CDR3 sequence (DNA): TGTGCCAGCAGCTGGGTGGACAGGGGGCAATATGGCTACACCTTC.

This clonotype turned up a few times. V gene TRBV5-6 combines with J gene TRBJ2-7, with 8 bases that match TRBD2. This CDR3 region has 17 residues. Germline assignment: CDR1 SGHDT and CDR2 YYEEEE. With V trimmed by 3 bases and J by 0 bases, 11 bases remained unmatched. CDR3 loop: CASSSGTAGVPSYEQYF. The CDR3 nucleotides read TGTGCCAGCAGCTCTGGAACAGCGGGGGTACCCTCCTACGAGCAGTACTTC.

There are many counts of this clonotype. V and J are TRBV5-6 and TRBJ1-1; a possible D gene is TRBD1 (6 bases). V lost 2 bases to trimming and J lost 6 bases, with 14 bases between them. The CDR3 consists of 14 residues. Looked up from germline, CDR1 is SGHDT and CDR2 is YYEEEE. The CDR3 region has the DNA TGTGCCAGCAGCTTACCCGGACAGAGGGCTGAAGCTTTCTTT. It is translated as CASSLPGQRAEAFF.

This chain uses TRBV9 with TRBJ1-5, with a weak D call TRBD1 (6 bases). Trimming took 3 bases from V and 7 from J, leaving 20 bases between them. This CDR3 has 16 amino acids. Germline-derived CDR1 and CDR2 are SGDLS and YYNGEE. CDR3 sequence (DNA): TGTGCCAGCAGCGCCAGGGAGGGGGGCCTCGGACAGCCCCAGCATTTT. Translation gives CASSAREGGLGQPQHF.

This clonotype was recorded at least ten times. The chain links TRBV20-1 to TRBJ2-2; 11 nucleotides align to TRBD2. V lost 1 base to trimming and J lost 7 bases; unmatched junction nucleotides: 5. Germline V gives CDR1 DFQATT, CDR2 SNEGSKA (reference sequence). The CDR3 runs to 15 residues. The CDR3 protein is CSARAPGLAVGELFF. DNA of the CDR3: TGCAGTGCTAGAGCCCCGGGACTAGCGGTCGGGGAGCTGTTTTTT.

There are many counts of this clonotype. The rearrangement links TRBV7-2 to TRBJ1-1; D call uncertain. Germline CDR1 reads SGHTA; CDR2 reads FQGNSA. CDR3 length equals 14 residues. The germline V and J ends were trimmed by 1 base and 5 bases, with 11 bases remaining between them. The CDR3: CASSLDGVGTEAFF. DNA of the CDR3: TGTGCCAGCAGCTTAGACGGGGTCGGAACTGAAGCTTTCTTT.

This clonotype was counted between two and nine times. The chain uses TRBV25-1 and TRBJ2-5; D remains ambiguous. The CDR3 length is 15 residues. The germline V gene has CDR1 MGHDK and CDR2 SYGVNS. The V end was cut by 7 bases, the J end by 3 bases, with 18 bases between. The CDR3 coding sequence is TGTGCCAGCACTCCCCAGGTATCTTCTAAAGAGACCCAGTACTTC. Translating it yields CASTPQVSSKETQYF. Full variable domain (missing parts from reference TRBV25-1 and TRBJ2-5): EADIYQTPRYLVIGTGKKITLECSQTMGHDKMYWYQQDPGMELHLIHYSYGVNSTEKGDLSSESTVSRIRTEHFPLTLESARPSHTSQYLCASTPQVSSKETQYFGPGTRLLVL.

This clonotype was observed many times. The CDR3 sequence is CASSLDGAPDTQYF. As DNA, the CDR3 is TGTGCCAGCAGCTTAGATGGGGCCCCAGATACGCAGTATTTT. This chain connects TRBV11-2 to TRBJ2-3; TRBD1 is a possible D gene (5 bases). The V end lost 0 bases, the J end lost 4 bases, and 8 bases lay between the germline ends. This CDR3 has 14 residues. Germline CDR1 reads SGHAT; CDR2 reads FQNNGV.

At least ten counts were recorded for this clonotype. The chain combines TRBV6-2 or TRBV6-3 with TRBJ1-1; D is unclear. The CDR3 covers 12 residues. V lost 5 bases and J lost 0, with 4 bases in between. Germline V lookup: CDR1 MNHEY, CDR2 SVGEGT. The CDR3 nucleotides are TGTGCCAGCAGTAGAGTGAACACTGAAGCTTTCTTT. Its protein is CASSRVNTEAFF.

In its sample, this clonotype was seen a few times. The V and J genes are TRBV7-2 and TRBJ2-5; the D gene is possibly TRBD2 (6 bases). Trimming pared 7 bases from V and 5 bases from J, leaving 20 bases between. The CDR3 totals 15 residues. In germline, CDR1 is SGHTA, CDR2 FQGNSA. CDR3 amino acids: CASTVADALRETQYF. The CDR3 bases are TGTGCCAGCACCGTAGCGGACGCGCTAAGGGAGACCCAGTACTTC.

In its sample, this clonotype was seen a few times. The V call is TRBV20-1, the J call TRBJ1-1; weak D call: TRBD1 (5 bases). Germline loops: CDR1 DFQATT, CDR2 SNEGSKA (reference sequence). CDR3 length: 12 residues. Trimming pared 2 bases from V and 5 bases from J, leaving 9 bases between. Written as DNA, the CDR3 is TGCAGTGCTAGATGGGGGGGAACTGAAGCTTTCTTT. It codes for CSARWGGTEAFF.

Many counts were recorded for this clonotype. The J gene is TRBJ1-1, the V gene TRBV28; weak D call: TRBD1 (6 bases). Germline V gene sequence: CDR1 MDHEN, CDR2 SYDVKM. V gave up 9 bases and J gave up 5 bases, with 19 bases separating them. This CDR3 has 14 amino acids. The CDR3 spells CASCFRWTATEAFF. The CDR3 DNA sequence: TGTGCCAGTTGCTTCCGATGGACAGCTACTGAAGCTTTCTTT.

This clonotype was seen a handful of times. The DNA of the CDR3 is TGTGCCAGCAGCTATCATAGCGCGGATCCGGGGGATACGCAGTATTTT. It yields the protein CASSYHSADPGDTQYF. The chain carries TRBV7-2 and TRBJ2-3, with a weak D call TRBD2 (5 bases). Germline CDR1 is SGHTA and CDR2 is FQGNSA. There are 16 residues in the CDR3. Trimming left V 4 bases short and J 6 bases short, with 20 bases between.

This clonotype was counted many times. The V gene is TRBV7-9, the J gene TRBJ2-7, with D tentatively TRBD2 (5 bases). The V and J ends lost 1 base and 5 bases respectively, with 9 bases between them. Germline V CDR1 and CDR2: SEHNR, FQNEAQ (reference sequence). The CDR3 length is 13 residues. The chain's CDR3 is CASSLVNGNEQYF. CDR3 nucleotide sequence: TGTGCCAGCAGCTTAGTCAACGGGAACGAGCAGTACTTC.

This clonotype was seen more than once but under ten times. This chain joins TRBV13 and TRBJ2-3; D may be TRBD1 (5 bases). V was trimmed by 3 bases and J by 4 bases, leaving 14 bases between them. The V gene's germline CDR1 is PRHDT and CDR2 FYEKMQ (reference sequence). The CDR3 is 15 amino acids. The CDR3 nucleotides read TGTGCCAGCAGCTTTTGGCAGGGTGTCCCAGATACGCAGTATTTT. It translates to CASSFWQGVPDTQYF.

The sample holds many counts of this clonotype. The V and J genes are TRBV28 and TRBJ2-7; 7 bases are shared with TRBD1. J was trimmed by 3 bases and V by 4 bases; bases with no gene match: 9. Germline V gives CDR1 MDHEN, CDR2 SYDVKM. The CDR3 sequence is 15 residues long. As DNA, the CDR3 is TGTGCCAGCAGTTCCCCCGGGACAGCGTACTACGAGCAGTACTTC. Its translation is CASSSPGTAYYEQYF.

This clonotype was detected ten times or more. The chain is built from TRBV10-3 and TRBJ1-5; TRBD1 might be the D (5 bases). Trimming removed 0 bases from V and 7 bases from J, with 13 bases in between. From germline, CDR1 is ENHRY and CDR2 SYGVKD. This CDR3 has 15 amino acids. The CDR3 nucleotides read TGTGCCATCAGTGAGTCCAATCAGGGCAGGCAGCCCCAGCATTTT. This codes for CAISESNQGRQPQHF.

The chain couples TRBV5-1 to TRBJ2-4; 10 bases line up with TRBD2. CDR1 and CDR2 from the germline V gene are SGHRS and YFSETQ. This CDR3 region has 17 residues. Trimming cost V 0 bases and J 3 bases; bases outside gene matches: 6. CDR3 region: CASSLVGLADFKNIQYF. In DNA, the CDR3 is TGCGCCAGCAGCTTGGTTGGACTAGCGGACTTCAAAAACATTCAGTACTTC.

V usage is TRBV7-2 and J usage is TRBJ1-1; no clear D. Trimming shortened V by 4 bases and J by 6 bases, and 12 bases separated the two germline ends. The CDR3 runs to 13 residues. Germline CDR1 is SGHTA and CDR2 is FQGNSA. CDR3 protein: CASSSRGSAEAFF. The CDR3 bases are TGTGCCAGCAGCTCCCGGGGTTCCGCTGAAGCTTTCTTT.